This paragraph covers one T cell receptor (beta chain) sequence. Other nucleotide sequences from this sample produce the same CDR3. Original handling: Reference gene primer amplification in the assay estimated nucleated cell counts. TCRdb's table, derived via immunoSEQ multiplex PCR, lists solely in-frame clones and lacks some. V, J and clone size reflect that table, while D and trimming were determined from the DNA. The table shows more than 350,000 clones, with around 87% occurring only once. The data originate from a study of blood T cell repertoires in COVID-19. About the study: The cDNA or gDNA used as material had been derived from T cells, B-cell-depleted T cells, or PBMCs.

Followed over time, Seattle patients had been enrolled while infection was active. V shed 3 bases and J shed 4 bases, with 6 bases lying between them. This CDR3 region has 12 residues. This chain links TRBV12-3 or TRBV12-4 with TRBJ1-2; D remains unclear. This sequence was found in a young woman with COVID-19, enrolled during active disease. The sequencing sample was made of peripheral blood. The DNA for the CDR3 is TGTGCCAGCAGTTTCGGGAGCTATGGCTACACCTTC. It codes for CASSFGSYGYTF.